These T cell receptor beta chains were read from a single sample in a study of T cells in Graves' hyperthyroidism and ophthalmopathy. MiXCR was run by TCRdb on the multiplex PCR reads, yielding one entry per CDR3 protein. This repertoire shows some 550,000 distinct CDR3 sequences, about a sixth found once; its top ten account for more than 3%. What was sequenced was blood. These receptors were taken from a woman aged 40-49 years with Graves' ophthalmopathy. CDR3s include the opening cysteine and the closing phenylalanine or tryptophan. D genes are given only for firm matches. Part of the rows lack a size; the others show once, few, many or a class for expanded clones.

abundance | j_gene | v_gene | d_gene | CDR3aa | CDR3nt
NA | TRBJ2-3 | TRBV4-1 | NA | CASSQVRTFTDTQYF | TGCGCCAGCAGCCAAGTACGGACTTTCACAGATACGCAGTATTTT
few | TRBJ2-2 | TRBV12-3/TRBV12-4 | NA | CASSFIPGVGELFF | TGTGCCAGCAGTTTCATACCAGGAGTCGGGGAGCTGTTTTTT
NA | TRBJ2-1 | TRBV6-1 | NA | CASTDRTSHYNEQFF | TGTGCCAGCACTGACAGGACATCGCATTACAATGAGCAGTTCTTC
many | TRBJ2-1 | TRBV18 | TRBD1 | CASSPRTGVGNEQFF | TGTGCCAGCTCACCGCGGACAGGGGTCGGCAATGAGCAGTTCTTC
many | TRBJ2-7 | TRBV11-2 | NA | CASSLRDSTYEQYF | TGTGCCAGCAGCTTAAGAGACAGTACCTACGAGCAGTACTTC
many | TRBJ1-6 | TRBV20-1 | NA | CSAREVAGYNSPLHF | TGCAGTGCTAGAGAAGTGGCAGGGTATAATTCACCCCTCCACTTT
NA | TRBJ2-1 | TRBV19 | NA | CASSTNQGEERNEQFF | TGTGCCAGTAGTACCAACCAGGGCGAGGAGAGGAATGAGCAGTTCTTC
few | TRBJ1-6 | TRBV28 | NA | CASSSDRSYNSPLHF | TGTGCCAGCAGCTCCGACAGGTCCTATAATTCACCCCTCCACTTT
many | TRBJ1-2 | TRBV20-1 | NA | CSASVNYGYTF | TGCAGTGCTTCAGTTAACTATGGCTACACCTTC
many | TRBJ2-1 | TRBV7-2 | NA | CASSPGQGSNEQFF | TGTGCCAGCAGCCCCGGACAAGGTTCCAATGAGCAGTTCTTC
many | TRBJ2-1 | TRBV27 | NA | CASSLPGHNNNEQFF | TGTGCCAGCAGTTTACCGGGACACAACAACAATGAGCAGTTCTTC
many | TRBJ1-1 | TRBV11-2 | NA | CASSSNMNTEAFF | TGTGCCAGCAGCTCGAACATGAACACTGAAGCTTTCTTT
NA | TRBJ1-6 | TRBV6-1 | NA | CASTPSGGRESPLHF | TGTGCCAGCACTCCTAGTGGGGGGCGAGAATCACCCCTCCACTTT
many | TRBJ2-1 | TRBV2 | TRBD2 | CASSPPGGGYNEQFF | TGTGCCAGCAGTCCCCCCGGGGGGGGCTACAATGAGCAGTTCTTC
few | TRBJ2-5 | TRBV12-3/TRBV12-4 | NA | CASSARAGLTGETQYF | TGTGCCAGCAGTGCTCGAGCCGGACTCACAGGGGAGACCCAGTACTTC
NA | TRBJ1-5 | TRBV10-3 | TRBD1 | CAISDRADQPQHF | TGTGCCATCAGCGACAGGGCCGATCAGCCCCAGCATTTT
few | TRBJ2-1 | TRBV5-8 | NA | CASMKVGGTYNEQFF | TGTGCCAGCATGAAGGTAGGGGGGACCTACAATGAGCAGTTCTTC
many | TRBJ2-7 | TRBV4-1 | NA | CASSQDWGHYEQYF | TGCGCCAGCAGCCAAGATTGGGGGCACTACGAGCAGTACTTC
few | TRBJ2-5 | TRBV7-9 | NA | CASSLNGAETQYF | TGTGCCAGCAGCTTGAACGGCGCGGAGACCCAGTACTTC
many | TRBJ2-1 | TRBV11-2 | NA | CASTLNGPGSYNEQFF | TGTGCCAGCACCCTAAATGGGCCCGGCTCCTACAATGAGCAGTTCTTC
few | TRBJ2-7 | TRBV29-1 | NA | CSVEDFSGGEQYF | TGCAGCGTTGAAGACTTTTCAGGAGGCGAGCAGTACTTC
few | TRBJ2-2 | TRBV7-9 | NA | CASSGPDRHSNTGELFF | TGTGCCAGCAGCGGCCCGGACCGCCACTCGAACACCGGGGAGCTGTTTTTT
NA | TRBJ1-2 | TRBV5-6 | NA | CASHRQNYGYTF | TGTGCCAGCCACCGACAGAACTATGGCTACACCTTC
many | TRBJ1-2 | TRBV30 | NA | CACLGHPVGYTF | TGTGCCTGTTTGGGACACCCAGTGGGCTACACCTTC
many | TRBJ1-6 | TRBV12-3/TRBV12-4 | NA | CASSLGGFTPYSPLHF | TGTGCCAGCAGTTTAGGGGGGTTTACACCTTATTCACCCCTCCACTTT
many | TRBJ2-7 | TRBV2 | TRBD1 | CASSWQGAYEQYF | TGTGCCAGCAGTTGGCAGGGGGCCTACGAGCAGTACTTC
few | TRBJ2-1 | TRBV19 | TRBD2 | CASSIRAGGLNEQFF | TGTGCCAGTAGTATTCGCGCGGGGGGGCTTAATGAGCAGTTCTTC
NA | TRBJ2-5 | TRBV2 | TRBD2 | CASAGTSGRETQYF | TGTGCCAGCGCCGGGACTAGCGGGAGAGAGACCCAGTACTTC
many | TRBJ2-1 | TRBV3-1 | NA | CASSHPGESSYNEQFF | TGTGCCAGCAGCCACCCGGGGGAGAGCTCCTACAATGAGCAGTTCTTC
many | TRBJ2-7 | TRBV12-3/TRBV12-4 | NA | CASSFVTLKEQYF | TGTGCCAGCAGTTTTGTGACGTTAAAGGAGCAGTACTTC
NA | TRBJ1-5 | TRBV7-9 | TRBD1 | CASSLGRPGQGRNQPQHF | TGTGCCAGCAGCTTAGGCCGTCCCGGACAGGGCCGCAATCAGCCCCAGCATTTT
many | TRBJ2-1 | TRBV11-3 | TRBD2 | CASSSLAGVPGEQFF | TGTGCCAGCAGCTCTCTAGCGGGAGTCCCAGGTGAGCAGTTCTTC
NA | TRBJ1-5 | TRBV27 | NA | CASRPHRAGNQPQHF | TGTGCCAGCAGGCCCCACAGGGCCGGCAATCAGCCCCAGCATTTT
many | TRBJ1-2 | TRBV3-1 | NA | CASSHSGIANYGYTF | TGTGCCAGCAGCCACTCCGGGATCGCAAACTATGGCTACACCTTC
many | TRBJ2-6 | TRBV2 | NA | CASSERGRSSGANVLTF | TGTGCCAGCAGTGAGAGGGGACGGAGCTCTGGGGCCAACGTCCTGACTTTC
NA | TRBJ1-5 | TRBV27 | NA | CASSLWGTPNSNQPQHF | TGTGCCAGCAGTTTATGGGGGACACCTAATAGCAATCAGCCCCAGCATTTT
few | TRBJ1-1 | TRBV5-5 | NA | CASSLFERDTEAFF | TGTGCCAGCAGCTTGTTCGAGAGGGACACTGAAGCTTTCTTT
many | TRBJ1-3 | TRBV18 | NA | CASSPLDSSGNTIYF | TGTGCCAGCTCACCACTCGACAGCTCTGGAAACACCATATATTTT
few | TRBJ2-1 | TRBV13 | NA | CASSLYAGGPGNEQFF | TGTGCCAGCAGCTTATACGCTGGGGGCCCCGGCAATGAGCAGTTCTTC
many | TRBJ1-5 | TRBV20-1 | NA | CSARGSDLGGQPQHF | TGCAGTGCTAGGGGGTCAGACCTCGGGGGTCAGCCCCAGCATTTT
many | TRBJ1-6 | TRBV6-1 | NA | CASSDSPLHF | TGTGCCAGCAGCGATTCACCCCTCCACTTT
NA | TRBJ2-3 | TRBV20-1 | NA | CSVNTRTDTQYF | TGCAGTGTAAACACTCGCACAGATACGCAGTATTTT
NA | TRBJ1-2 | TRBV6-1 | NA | CAGSDFRGSGYTF | TGTGCCGGCAGTGACTTCCGGGGTAGTGGCTACACCTTC
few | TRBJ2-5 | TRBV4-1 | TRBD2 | CASSQVGLGEETQYF | TGCGCCAGCAGCCAAGTGGGACTAGGCGAAGAGACCCAGTACTTC
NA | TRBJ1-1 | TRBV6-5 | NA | CASSYSVGRSGAEAFF | TGTGCCAGCAGTTACAGTGTGGGACGGAGCGGCGCTGAAGCTTTCTTT
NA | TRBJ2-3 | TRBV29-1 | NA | CSVPRAAGDTQYF | TGCAGTGTTCCTAGGGCGGCCGGAGATACGCAGTATTTT
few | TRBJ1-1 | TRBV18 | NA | CASSPGVGAFF | TGTGCCAGCTCACCAGGGGTCGGAGCTTTCTTT
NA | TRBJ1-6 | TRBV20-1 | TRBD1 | CSAIGQGANNSPLHF | TGCAGTGCTATAGGACAGGGGGCGAATAATTCACCCCTCCACTTT
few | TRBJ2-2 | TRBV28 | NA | CASRTTGLGPGELFF | TGTGCCAGCAGAACCACAGGATTGGGGCCCGGGGAGCTGTTTTTT
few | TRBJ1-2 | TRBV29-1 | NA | CSVQGAATNYGYTF | TGCAGCGTTCAAGGGGCCGCTACTAACTATGGCTACACCTTC
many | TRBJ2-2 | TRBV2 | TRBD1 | CASTHGTANTGELFF | TGTGCCAGCACCCACGGGACAGCTAACACCGGGGAGCTGTTTTTT
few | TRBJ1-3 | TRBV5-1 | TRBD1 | CASSETGNSGNTIYF | TGCGCCAGCAGCGAGACAGGGAACTCTGGAAACACCATATATTTT
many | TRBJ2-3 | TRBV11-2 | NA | CASSLASSTDTQYF | TGCGCCAGCAGCTTGGCATCCAGCACAGATACGCAGTATTTT
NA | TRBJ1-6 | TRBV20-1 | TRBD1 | CSAGKRGQPNSPLHF | TGCAGTGCAGGAAAACGGGGACAGCCTAATTCACCCCTCCACTTT
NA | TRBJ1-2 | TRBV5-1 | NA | CASSLTATEHYGYTF | TGCGCCAGCAGCTTAACCGCGACAGAGCACTATGGCTACACCTTC
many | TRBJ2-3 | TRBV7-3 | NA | CASSFRGRGQGDTQYF | TGTGCCAGCAGCTTTAGGGGGCGGGGGCAAGGAGATACGCAGTATTTT
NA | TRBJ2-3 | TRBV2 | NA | CASQTGTTSTDTQYF | TGTGCCAGCCAGACAGGAACGACTAGCACAGATACGCAGTATTTT
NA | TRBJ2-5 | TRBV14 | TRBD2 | CASSQDNRASGIQETQYF | TGTGCCAGCAGCCAAGATAATCGGGCTAGCGGAATTCAAGAGACCCAGTACTTC
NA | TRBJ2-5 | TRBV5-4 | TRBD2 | CASSPKGTSGKETQYF | TGTGCCAGCAGCCCCAAAGGGACTAGCGGGAAAGAGACCCAGTACTTC